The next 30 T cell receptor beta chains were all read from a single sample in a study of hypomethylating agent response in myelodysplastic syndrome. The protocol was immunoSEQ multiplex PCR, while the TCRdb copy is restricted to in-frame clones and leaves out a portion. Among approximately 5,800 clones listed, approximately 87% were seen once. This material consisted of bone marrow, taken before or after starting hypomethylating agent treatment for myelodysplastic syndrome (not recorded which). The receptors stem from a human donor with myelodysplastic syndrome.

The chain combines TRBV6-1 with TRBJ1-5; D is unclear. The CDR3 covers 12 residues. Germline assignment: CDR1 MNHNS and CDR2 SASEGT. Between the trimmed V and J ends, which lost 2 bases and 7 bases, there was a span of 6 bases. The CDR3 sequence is CASSEWAQPQHF. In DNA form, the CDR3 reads TGTGCCAGCAGTGAATGGGCGCAGCCCCAGCATTTT.

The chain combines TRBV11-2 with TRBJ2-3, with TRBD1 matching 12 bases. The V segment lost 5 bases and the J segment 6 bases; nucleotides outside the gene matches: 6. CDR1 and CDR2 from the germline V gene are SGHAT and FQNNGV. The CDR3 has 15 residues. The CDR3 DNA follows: TGTGCCAGCAGCCCGGGACAGGGGGCGCCGGATACGCAGTATTTT. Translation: CASSPGQGAPDTQYF. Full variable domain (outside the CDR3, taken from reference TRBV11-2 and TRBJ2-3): EAGVAQSPRYKIIEKRQSVAFWCNPISGHATLYWYQQILGQGPKLLIQFQNNGVVDDSQLPKDRFSAERLKGVDSTLKIQPAKLEDSAVYLCASSPGQGAPDTQYFGPGTRLTVL.

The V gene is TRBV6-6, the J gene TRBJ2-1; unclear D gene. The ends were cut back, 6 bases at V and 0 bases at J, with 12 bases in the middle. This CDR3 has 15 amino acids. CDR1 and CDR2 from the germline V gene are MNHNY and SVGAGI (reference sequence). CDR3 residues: CASSSRSSSYNEQFF. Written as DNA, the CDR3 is TGTGCCAGCAGCTCCAGGTCGAGCTCCTACAATGAGCAGTTCTTC.

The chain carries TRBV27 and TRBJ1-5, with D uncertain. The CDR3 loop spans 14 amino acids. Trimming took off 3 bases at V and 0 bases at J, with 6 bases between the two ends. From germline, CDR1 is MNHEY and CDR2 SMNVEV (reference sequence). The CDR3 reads CASSLMSSNQPQHF. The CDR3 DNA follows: TGTGCCAGCAGTTTGATGTCTAGCAATCAGCCCCAGCATTTT.

The chain's CDR3 is CASTPLGQPYEQYF. The CDR3 nucleotides are TGTGCCAGCACCCCCCTGGGACAGCCCTACGAGCAGTACTTC. This rearrangement joins TRBV6-1 to TRBJ2-7, with 7 bases aligning to TRBD1. The ends lost 7 bases at V and 2 bases at J; junction bases unmatched: 8. The CDR3 runs 14 residues. Germline CDR1 is MNHNS and CDR2 is SASEGT.

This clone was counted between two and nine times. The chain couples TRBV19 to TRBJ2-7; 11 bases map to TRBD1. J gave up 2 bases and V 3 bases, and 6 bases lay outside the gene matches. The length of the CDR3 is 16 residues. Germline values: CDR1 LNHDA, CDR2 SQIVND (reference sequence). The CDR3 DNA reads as TGTGCCAGTAGTATGGGTTCGGGACAGGGGGCCTACGAGCAGTACTTC. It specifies CASSMGSGQGAYEQYF.

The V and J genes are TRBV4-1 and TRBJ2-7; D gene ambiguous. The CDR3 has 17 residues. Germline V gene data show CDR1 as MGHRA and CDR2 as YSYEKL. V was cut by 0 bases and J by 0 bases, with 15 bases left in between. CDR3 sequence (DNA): TGCGCCAGCAGCCAAGATTACCCCGGGCAGAGCTCCTACGAGCAGTACTTC. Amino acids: CASSQDYPGQSSYEQYF.

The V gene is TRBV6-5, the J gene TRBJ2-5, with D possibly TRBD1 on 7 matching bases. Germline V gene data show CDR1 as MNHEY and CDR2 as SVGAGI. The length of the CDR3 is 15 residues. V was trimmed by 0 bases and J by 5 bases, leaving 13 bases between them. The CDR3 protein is CASSYSRDSWETQYF. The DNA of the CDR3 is TGTGCCAGCAGTTACTCGCGGGACAGTTGGGAGACCCAGTACTTC.

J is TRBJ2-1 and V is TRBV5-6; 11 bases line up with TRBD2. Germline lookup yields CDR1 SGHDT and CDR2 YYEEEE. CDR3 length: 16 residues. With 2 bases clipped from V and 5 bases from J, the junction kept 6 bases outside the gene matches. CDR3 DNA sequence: TGTGCCAGCAGCTTAAGACTAGCGGGGATTAACAATGAGCAGTTCTTC. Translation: CASSLRLAGINNEQFF.

The CDR3 nucleotides are TGTGCCAGCAGCTGGCGGACTAGCGCCGACGAGCAGTACTTC. It is translated as CASSWRTSADEQYF. The genes are TRBV7-2 and TRBJ2-7, with 9 bases lining up with TRBD2. Germline assignment: CDR1 SGHTA and CDR2 FQGNSA. The CDR3 covers 14 residues. The J segment lost 5 bases and the V segment lost 4 bases, leaving 6 bases of the junction unmatched.

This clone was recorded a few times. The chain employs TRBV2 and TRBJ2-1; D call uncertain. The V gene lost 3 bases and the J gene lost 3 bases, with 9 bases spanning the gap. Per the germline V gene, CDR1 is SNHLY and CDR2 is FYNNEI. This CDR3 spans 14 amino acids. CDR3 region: CASSDETVYNEQFF. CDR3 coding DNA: TGTGCCAGCAGTGACGAGACGGTCTACAATGAGCAGTTCTTC.

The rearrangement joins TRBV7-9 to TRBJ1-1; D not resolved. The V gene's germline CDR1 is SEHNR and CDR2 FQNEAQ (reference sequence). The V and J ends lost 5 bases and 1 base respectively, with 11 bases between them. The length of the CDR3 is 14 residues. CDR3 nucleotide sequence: TGTGCCAGCAGCCGCCATGGGTCGAACACTGAAGCTTTCTTT. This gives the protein CASSRHGSNTEAFF.

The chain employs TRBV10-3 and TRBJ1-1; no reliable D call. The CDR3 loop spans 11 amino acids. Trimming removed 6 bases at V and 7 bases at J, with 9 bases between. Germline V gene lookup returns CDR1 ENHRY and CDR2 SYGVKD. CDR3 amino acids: CAIRVGGEAFF. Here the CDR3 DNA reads TGTGCCATCAGAGTCGGCGGTGAAGCTTTCTTT.

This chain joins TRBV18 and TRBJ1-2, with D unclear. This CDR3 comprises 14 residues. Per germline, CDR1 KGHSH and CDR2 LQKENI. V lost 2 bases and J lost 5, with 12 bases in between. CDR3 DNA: TGTGCCAGCTCACCAAGGGCAGATACTTATGGCTACACCTTC. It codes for CASSPRADTYGYTF.

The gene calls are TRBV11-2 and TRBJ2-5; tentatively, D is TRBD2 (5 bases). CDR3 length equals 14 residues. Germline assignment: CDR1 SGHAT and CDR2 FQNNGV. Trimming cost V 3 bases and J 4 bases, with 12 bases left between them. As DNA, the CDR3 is TGTGCCAGCAGCTTCCCGGGGAGTGGAGAGACCCAGTACTTC. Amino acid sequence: CASSFPGSGETQYF.

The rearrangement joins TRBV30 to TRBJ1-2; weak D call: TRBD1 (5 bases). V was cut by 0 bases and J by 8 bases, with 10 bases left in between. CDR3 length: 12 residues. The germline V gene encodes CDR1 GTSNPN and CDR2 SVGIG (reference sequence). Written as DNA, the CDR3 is TGTGCCTGGAGTGTTGGGACCTACGGCTACACCTTC. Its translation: CAWSVGTYGYTF.

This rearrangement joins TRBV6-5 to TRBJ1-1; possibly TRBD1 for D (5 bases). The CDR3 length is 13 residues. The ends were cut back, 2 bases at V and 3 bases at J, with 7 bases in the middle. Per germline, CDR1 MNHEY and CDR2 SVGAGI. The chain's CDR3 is CASSYGGDTEAFF. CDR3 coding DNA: TGTGCCAGCAGTTACGGGGGAGACACTGAAGCTTTCTTT.

CDR3 bases: TGTGCCAGCAGTGTACCTGGAACTAATGAAAAACTGTTTTTT. Translation: CASSVPGTNEKLFF. This sequence joins TRBV28 and TRBJ1-4; D is ambiguous. This CDR3 has 14 amino acids. Germline V gives CDR1 MDHEN, CDR2 SYDVKM. V lost 5 bases and J lost 1, with 8 bases in between.

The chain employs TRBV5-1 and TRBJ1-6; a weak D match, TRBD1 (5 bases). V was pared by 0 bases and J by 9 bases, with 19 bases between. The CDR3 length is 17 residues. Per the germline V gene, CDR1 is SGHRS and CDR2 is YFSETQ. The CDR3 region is CASSLAVSVTATSPLHF. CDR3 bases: TGCGCCAGCAGCTTGGCGGTATCGGTGACAGCGACTTCACCCCTCCACTTT.

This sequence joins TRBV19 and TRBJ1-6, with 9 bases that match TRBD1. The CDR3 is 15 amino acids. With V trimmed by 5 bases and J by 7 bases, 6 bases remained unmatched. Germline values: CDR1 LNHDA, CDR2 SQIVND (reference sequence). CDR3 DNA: TGTGCCAGTAGTCGGGACAGGGCAGGGAATTCACCCCTCCACTTT. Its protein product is CASSRDRAGNSPLHF.

The CDR3 region has the DNA TGTGCCAGCAGTCGGCAGGGGAACACTGAAGCTTTCTTT. Translating gives CASSRQGNTEAFF. The V call is TRBV2, the J call TRBJ1-1, with D tentatively TRBD1 (5 bases). Germline loops: CDR1 SNHLY, CDR2 FYNNEI. CDR3 length: 13 amino acids. The V end lost 5 bases, the J end lost 1 base, and 8 bases lay between the germline ends.

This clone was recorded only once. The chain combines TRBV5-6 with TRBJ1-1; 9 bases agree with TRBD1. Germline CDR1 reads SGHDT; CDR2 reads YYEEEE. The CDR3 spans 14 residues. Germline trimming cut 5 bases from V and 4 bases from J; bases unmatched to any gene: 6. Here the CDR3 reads CASRTGGGITEAFF. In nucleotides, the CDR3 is TGTGCCAGCAGAACAGGGGGCGGCATCACTGAAGCTTTCTTT.

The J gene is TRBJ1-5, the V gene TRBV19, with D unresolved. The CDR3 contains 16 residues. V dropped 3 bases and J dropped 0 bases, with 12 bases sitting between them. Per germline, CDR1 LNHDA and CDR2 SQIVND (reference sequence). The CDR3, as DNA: TGTGCCAGTAGTATCACGATTACTGCTAGCAATCAGCCCCAGCATTTT. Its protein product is CASSITITASNQPQHF.

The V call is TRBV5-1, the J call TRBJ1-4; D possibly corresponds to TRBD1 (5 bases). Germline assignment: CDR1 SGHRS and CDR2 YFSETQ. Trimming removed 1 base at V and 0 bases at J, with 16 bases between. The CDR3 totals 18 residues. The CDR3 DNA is TGCGCCAGCAGCTTGTCAGGTGCGGGGCAGACAACTAATGAAAAACTGTTTTTT. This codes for CASSLSGAGQTTNEKLFF.

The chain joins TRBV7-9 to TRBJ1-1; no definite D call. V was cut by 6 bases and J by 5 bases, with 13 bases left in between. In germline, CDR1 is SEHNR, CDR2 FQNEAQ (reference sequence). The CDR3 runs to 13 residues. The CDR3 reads CASRPREQTEAFF. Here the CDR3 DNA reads TGTGCCAGCAGACCGAGGGAGCAAACTGAAGCTTTCTTT.

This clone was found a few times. CDR3 amino acids: CASKGAYEQYF. The CDR3 region has the DNA TGCGCCAGCAAGGGGGCCTACGAGCAGTACTTC. This chain joins TRBV4-1 and TRBJ2-7, with a weak D call TRBD1 (6 bases). This CDR3 has 11 residues. Trimming pared 7 bases from V and 2 bases from J, leaving 6 bases between. In germline, CDR1 is MGHRA, CDR2 YSYEKL.

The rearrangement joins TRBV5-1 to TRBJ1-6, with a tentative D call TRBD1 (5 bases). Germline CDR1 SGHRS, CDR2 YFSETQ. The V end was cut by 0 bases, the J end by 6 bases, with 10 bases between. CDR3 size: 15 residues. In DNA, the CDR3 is TGCGCCAGCAGCTTGGTTGGGACCCCTAATTCACCCCTCCACTTT. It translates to CASSLVGTPNSPLHF.

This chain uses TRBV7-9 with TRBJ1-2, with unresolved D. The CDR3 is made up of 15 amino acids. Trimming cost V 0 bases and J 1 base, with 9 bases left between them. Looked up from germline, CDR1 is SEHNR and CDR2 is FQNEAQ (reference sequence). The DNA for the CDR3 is TGTGCCAGCAGCTTAGCGCTTAGAAGTAACTATGGCTACACCTTC. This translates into CASSLALRSNYGYTF.

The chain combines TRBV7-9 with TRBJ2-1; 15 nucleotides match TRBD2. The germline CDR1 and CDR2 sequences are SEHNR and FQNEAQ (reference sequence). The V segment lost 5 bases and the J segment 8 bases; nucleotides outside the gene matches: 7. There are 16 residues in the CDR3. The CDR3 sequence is CASSPPGLAGGYEQFF. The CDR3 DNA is TGTGCCAGCAGCCCACCGGGACTAGCGGGGGGTTATGAGCAGTTCTTC.

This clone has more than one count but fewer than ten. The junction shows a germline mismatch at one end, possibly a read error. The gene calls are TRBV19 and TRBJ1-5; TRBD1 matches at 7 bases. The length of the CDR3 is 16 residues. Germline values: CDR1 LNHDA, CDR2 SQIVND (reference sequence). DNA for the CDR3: TGTGCCAGTAGTCTAGACAGGGAATATAGCAATCAGCCCCAGCATTTT. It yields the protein CASSLDREYSNQPQHF.